These 21 T cell receptor beta chains were all obtained from the same sample, sequenced in a study of monozygotic twins with inflammatory bowel disease. TCRdb re-called the 5' RACE reads and catalogs CDR3 proteins one per entry, DNA excluded. The sample data list approximately 330,000 distinct CDR3 sequences. Sequencing was performed on blood. Receptor source: a human donor with ulcerative colitis or Crohn's disease, or a healthy co-twin of an affected twin (not recorded which).

J is TRBJ1-2 and V is TRBV14. The CDR3 is 15 residues long. Germline V CDR1 and CDR2: SGHDN, FVKESK. The CDR3: CASSQGAYSDYGYTF.

The chain couples TRBV30 to TRBJ2-1. This CDR3 is 12 amino acids long. Germline loops: CDR1 GTSNPN, CDR2 SVGIG (reference sequence). Here the CDR3 reads CAWSVTAHEQFF.

J is TRBJ1-1 and V is TRBV5-6. CDR1 and CDR2 from the germline V gene are SGHDT and YYEEEE. The CDR3 consists of 16 residues. CDR3 in amino acids: CASSLRSGWMNTEAFF.

The chain employs TRBV29-1 and TRBJ2-7; the TCRdb call, TRBD1, lacks DNA for checking. CDR1 and CDR2 from the germline V gene are SQVTM and ANQGSEA. This CDR3 contains 13 residues. This CDR3 is CSVPGPLSYEQYF.

V is TRBV20-1 and J is TRBJ1-2; TCRdb proposes TRBD1, but this gene call is untestable without DNA. The germline CDR1 and CDR2 sequences are DFQATT and SNEGSKA (reference sequence). There are 17 residues in the CDR3. The CDR3 loop reads CSARAGADRAGHYGYTF.

The chain is built from TRBV19 and TRBJ1-2. The CDR3 covers 13 residues. The germline V gene encodes CDR1 LNHDA and CDR2 SQIVND (reference sequence). CDR3 loop: CASSSLRNYGYTF.

This chain uses TRBV6-4 with TRBJ1-2; TCRdb reports TRBD1, a call that lacks DNA to check it against. The V gene's germline CDR1 is MRHNA and CDR2 SNTAGT. This CDR3 comprises 15 residues. The CDR3 protein is CASRRGPTDGYGYTF.

This rearrangement joins TRBV20-1 to TRBJ2-7. The CDR3 totals 12 residues. Germline lookup yields CDR1 DFQATT and CDR2 SNEGSKA (reference sequence). CDR3 region: CSARTTSYEQYF.

V usage is TRBV12-3 or TRBV12-4 and J usage is TRBJ2-3; TCRdb's D gene call, TRBD1, goes unchecked for lack of DNA. This CDR3 contains 13 residues. The CDR3 spells CASSFGGLDTQYF.

This chain joins TRBV5-1 and TRBJ1-5. Germline V CDR1 and CDR2: SGHRS, YFSETQ. This CDR3 has 13 residues. CDR3 protein: CASSLDGHQPQHF.

The chain joins TRBV4-3 to TRBJ1-4; the TCRdb call, TRBD1, lacks DNA for checking. The CDR3 sequence is 14 residues long. Germline assignment: CDR1 LGHNA and CDR2 YSLEER. The CDR3 loop reads CASSYRGRGEKLFF.

The V call is TRBV7-9, the J call TRBJ2-1; the D call from TCRdb, TRBD1, cannot be confirmed without DNA. This CDR3 has 13 residues. Looked up from germline, CDR1 is SEHNR and CDR2 is FQNEAQ (reference sequence). The CDR3 spells CASSEEGAGEQFF.

The chain combines TRBV4-3 with TRBJ1-1; TCRdb outputs TRBD1, but without DNA this stays unchecked. The germline CDR1 and CDR2 sequences are LGHNA and YSLEER. The CDR3 contains 14 residues. CDR3 loop: CASSQETENTEAFF.

V usage is TRBV6-4 and J usage is TRBJ2-1; checking the TCRdb D call of TRBD1 is not possible without DNA. Germline V CDR1 and CDR2: MRHNA, SNTAGT. This CDR3 is 14 amino acids long. CDR3: CASSDSAGLNEQFF.

The gene calls are TRBV25-1 and TRBJ2-2; without DNA, the TCRdb call of TRBD2 cannot be checked. Germline V gene lookup returns CDR1 MGHDK and CDR2 SYGVNS. This CDR3 comprises 18 residues. CDR3 protein: CASSEISGGAKGTGELFF.

The chain joins TRBV10-3 to TRBJ2-3; TCRdb's D call, TRBD2, is unchecked because there is no DNA. CDR3 size: 16 residues. Germline V gene data show CDR1 as ENHRY and CDR2 as SYGVKD. The CDR3 here is CAISERSGGSTDTQYF.

This chain joins TRBV18 and TRBJ2-7; the TRBD1 assignment by TCRdb is unverifiable without DNA. This CDR3 comprises 14 residues. Germline CDR1 and CDR2: KGHSH and LQKENI. This chain's CDR3 is CASDGGKTSYEQYF.

The chain links TRBV28 to TRBJ2-7. Germline-derived CDR1 and CDR2 are MDHEN and SYDVKM. The length of the CDR3 is 15 residues. Here the CDR3 reads CASSFYSSPSYEQYF.

The chain recombines TRBV29-1 with TRBJ2-6. This CDR3 has 14 residues. Looked up from germline, CDR1 is SQVTM and CDR2 is ANQGSEA. The CDR3 region is CSVGLTSGANVLTF.

The chain uses TRBV6-5 and TRBJ2-2. The CDR3 is 12 amino acids. The germline V gene has CDR1 MNHEY and CDR2 SVGAGI. CDR3 in amino acids: CASSYLTGELFF.

V is TRBV6-5 and J is TRBJ1-3. This CDR3 has 15 residues. The V gene's germline CDR1 is MNHEY and CDR2 SVGAGI. The CDR3 protein is CASSYEAFSGNTIYF.